What follows are 3 T cell receptor beta chains derived from one specimen sequenced in a study of blood T cell repertoires in COVID-19. Sequencing was performed with immunoSEQ multiplex PCR; in TCRdb, only in-frame clones are kept and a portion is missing. Counted here are approximately 270,000 clones, 86% occurring once; the ten biggest clones make up over 1.5%. Sample: PBMCs or T cells enriched from blood (not recorded which). The receptors derive from a man aged 40-49 years who had recovered from COVID-19.

The rearrangement links TRBV11-3 to TRBJ2-1, with D possibly matching TRBD1 (7 bases). The CDR3 runs 16 residues. Germline lookup yields CDR1 SGHNT and CDR2 YENEEA. Trimming left V 0 bases short and J 2 bases short, with 11 bases between. The DNA of the CDR3 is TGTGCCAGCAGCTTAGATGGGGGGACAGCCTACAATGAGCAGTTCTTC. Its protein product is CASSLDGGTAYNEQFF.

The CDR3 DNA sequence: TGTGCCAGCAGCTTAAACAGCAACTACGAGCAGTACTTC. Translating gives CASSLNSNYEQYF. The chain has TRBV7-8 and TRBJ2-7, with no clear D. The CDR3 spans 13 residues. The ends were cut back, 2 bases at V and 3 bases at J, with 8 bases in the middle. The germline gives CDR1 SGHVS, CDR2 FQNEAQ.

The chain is built from TRBV7-2 and TRBJ2-5; 8 bases line up with TRBD2. The germline CDR1 and CDR2 sequences are SGHTA and FQGNSA. This CDR3 comprises 15 residues. The trim removed 1 base at V and 3 bases at J, leaving 4 bases unmatched. The DNA of the CDR3 is TGTGCCAGCAGCTTAGGGTTGACTAGCGAAGAGACCCAGTACTTC. It specifies CASSLGLTSEETQYF.